The clone carrying this TCR beta chain is classed as large. The antigen is undetermined. The TRBV12-4/TRBJ1-2 clonotypes were amplified using barcode primers with ligated adaptors. TCRdb passed the multiplex PCR reads through MiXCR, listing each CDR3 protein once. The sample has 350 to 450 distinct CDR3 sequences; approximately 30% are singletons. Tregs were sorted as CD4+CD25+CD127-/low cells. Overall study findings and caveats: Tumor-infiltrating Treg TCR alpha and beta sequences overlapped most with tumor naive CD4+ T cells, then blood naive. In terms of TCR gene usage, tumor memory CD4+ T cells clustered together with blood and lymph node memory CD4+ cells, as well as with lymph node naive CD4+ cells. Under 2.3% of tumor Treg sequences matched blood Tregs or memory cells.

The V and J ends lost 0 bases and 8 bases respectively, with 13 bases between them. This CDR3 has 14 amino acids. The chain carries TRBV12-3 or TRBV12-4 and TRBJ1-2, with D possibly being TRBD1 (6 bases). Source material: tumor-infiltrating Tregs sorted from the breast tumor. The sequence came from a female donor with breast cancer. The CDR3 here is CASSLAQGFKGYTF. The CDR3 nucleotides are TGTGCCAGCAGTTTAGCGCAGGGGTTTAAGGGCTACACCTTC.